Listed below are T cell receptor beta chains from one sample, sequenced in a study of technical replicates of blood from a handful of donors. The repertoire was sequenced with immunoSEQ multiplex PCR; TCRdb's copy has only in-frame clones and lacks some. This sample yields some 77,000 clones, of which roughly 91% are seen a single time; approximately 0.4% belongs to the top ten. Sequencing was carried out using T cells isolated from PBMCs. The source of these receptors is a human donor in good health. Each CDR3 is given with its conserved first and last residue. The order of the fields is D gene, clone size, V gene, J gene, CDR3 DNA, CDR3 protein. A D gene is named only where the DNA matches it firmly. Clone size appears in some rows only: once, few, many, or a class for an expanded clone.

d_call: TRBD1; clone_size: NA; v_call: TRBV6-1; j_call: TRBJ2-7; cdr3_nt: TGTGCCAGCAGTCTCCGGGACAGGGTGGACGAGCAGTACTTC; cdr3_aa: CASSLRDRVDEQYF
d_call: NA; clone_size: NA; v_call: TRBV10-3; j_call: TRBJ1-2; cdr3_nt: TGTGCCATCAGTGCGACAGAAGGGGGGGTAAACTATGGCTACACCTTC; cdr3_aa: CAISATEGGVNYGYTF
d_call: TRBD1; clone_size: NA; v_call: TRBV6-5; j_call: TRBJ2-5; cdr3_nt: TGTGCCAGCAGGTCTACAGGGGGGGAGACCCAGTACTTC; cdr3_aa: CASRSTGGETQYF
d_call: TRBD2; clone_size: NA; v_call: TRBV19; j_call: TRBJ2-1; cdr3_nt: TGTGCCAGTAGTAATAGCGGGGGGACTGAGCAGTTCTTC; cdr3_aa: CASSNSGGTEQFF
d_call: TRBD2; clone_size: NA; v_call: TRBV9; j_call: TRBJ2-1; cdr3_nt: TGTGCCAGCAGCTCGCGGGCTGGCGGGAGTGCTGATGAGCAGTTCTTC; cdr3_aa: CASSSRAGGSADEQFF
d_call: TRBD1; clone_size: once; v_call: TRBV15; j_call: TRBJ1-4; cdr3_nt: TGTGCCACCAGCAGAGAATCGGACAGGGTTGGGGAAAAACTGTTTTTT; cdr3_aa: CATSRESDRVGEKLFF
d_call: TRBD2; clone_size: NA; v_call: TRBV15; j_call: TRBJ2-7; cdr3_nt: TGTGCCACCAGCAGATATTTAGCGGGAGGGCCCACCTACGAGCAGTACTTC; cdr3_aa: CATSRYLAGGPTYEQYF
d_call: TRBD1; clone_size: NA; v_call: TRBV18; j_call: TRBJ1-1; cdr3_nt: TGTGCCAGCTCACCTGGGGGACAGTACTACACTGAAGCTTTCTTT; cdr3_aa: CASSPGGQYYTEAFF
d_call: NA; clone_size: NA; v_call: TRBV2; j_call: TRBJ1-5; cdr3_nt: TGTGCCAGCAGTGAAGGCTCGGGCAGGGTTCAGCCCCAGCATTTT; cdr3_aa: CASSEGSGRVQPQHF
d_call: TRBD1; clone_size: NA; v_call: TRBV6-4; j_call: TRBJ1-2; cdr3_nt: TGTGCCAGCAGTGACCTGTGTAGGTTCTGTAGGGACAGCTTTACTTATGGCTACACCTTC; cdr3_aa: CASSDLCRFCRDSFTYGYTF
d_call: TRBD1; clone_size: once; v_call: TRBV5-4; j_call: TRBJ2-2; cdr3_nt: TGTGCCAGCAGCACGGGACAGGGGGTCGGCACCGGGGAGCTGTTTTTT; cdr3_aa: CASSTGQGVGTGELFF
d_call: NA; clone_size: NA; v_call: TRBV28; j_call: TRBJ1-3; cdr3_nt: TGTGCCAGCAGTTTCCGATACATGGAGAACGGAAACACCATATATTTT; cdr3_aa: CASSFRYMENGNTIYF
d_call: TRBD1; clone_size: NA; v_call: TRBV7-8; j_call: TRBJ1-3; cdr3_nt: TGTGCCAGCAGCTTTTTCCGGGACAGCTCTGGAAACACCATATATTTT; cdr3_aa: CASSFFRDSSGNTIYF
d_call: TRBD1; clone_size: once; v_call: TRBV5-1; j_call: TRBJ2-1; cdr3_nt: TGCGCCAGCAGCTTCCGGGACAGCGACAATGAGCAGTTCTTC; cdr3_aa: CASSFRDSDNEQFF
d_call: NA; clone_size: once; v_call: TRBV6-4; j_call: TRBJ2-3; cdr3_nt: TGTGCCAGCAGTGAAGTCGGAGAGGGCACCACAGATACGCAGTATTTT; cdr3_aa: CASSEVGEGTTDTQYF
d_call: NA; clone_size: NA; v_call: TRBV5-1; j_call: TRBJ2-7; cdr3_nt: TGCGCCAGCAAGGAAGGGGGGGACCCCTACGAGCAGTACTTC; cdr3_aa: CASKEGGDPYEQYF
d_call: TRBD1; clone_size: NA; v_call: TRBV28; j_call: TRBJ2-7; cdr3_nt: TGTGCCAGCAGTATTTCAACAGGGGCCTACGAGCAGTACTTC; cdr3_aa: CASSISTGAYEQYF
d_call: TRBD2; clone_size: NA; v_call: TRBV15; j_call: TRBJ2-1; cdr3_nt: TGTGCCACCCAGCTAGCGGGAGGGGATGAGCAGTTCTTC; cdr3_aa: CATQLAGGDEQFF
d_call: TRBD1; clone_size: NA; v_call: TRBV5-4; j_call: TRBJ1-2; cdr3_nt: TGTGCCACCTACCAAGACAGGGACGGTGGCTACACCTTC; cdr3_aa: CATYQDRDGGYTF
d_call: NA; clone_size: NA; v_call: TRBV19; j_call: TRBJ1-5; cdr3_nt: TGTGCCAGTACCGGGGGGGCGAGCAATCAGCCCCAGCATTTT; cdr3_aa: CASTGGASNQPQHF
d_call: NA; clone_size: NA; v_call: TRBV28; j_call: TRBJ2-7; cdr3_nt: TGTGCCAGCAAGACTTACAGGGCATCTTTATCCTACGAGCAGTACTTC; cdr3_aa: CASKTYRASLSYEQYF
d_call: NA; clone_size: once; v_call: TRBV5-1; j_call: TRBJ2-1; cdr3_nt: TGCGCCAGCAGCTTGGAGGGGAATCCCTACAATGAGCAGTTCTTC; cdr3_aa: CASSLEGNPYNEQFF
d_call: TRBD1; clone_size: NA; v_call: TRBV6-5; j_call: TRBJ1-2; cdr3_nt: TGTGCCAGCAGGGGACAGGGGGCGTTCTATGGCTACACCTTC; cdr3_aa: CASRGQGAFYGYTF